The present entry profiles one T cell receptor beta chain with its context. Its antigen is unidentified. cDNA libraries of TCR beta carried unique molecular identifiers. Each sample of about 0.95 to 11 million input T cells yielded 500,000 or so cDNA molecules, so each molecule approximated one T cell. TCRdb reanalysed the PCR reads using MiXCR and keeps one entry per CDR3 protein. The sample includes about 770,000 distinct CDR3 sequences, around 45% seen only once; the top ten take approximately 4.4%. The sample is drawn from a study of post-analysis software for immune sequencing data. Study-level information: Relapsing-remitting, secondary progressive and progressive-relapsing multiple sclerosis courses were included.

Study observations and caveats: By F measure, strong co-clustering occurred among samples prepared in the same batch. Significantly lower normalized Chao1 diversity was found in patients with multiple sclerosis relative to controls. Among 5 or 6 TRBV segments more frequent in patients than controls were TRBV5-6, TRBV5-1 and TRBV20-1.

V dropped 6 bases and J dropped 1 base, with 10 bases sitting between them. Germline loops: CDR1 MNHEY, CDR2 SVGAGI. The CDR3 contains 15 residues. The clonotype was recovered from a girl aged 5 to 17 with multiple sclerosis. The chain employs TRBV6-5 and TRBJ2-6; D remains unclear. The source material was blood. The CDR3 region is CASSRRQSGANVLTF. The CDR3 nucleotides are TGTGCCAGCAGCCGTCGGCAGTCTGGGGCCAACGTCCTGACTTTC.